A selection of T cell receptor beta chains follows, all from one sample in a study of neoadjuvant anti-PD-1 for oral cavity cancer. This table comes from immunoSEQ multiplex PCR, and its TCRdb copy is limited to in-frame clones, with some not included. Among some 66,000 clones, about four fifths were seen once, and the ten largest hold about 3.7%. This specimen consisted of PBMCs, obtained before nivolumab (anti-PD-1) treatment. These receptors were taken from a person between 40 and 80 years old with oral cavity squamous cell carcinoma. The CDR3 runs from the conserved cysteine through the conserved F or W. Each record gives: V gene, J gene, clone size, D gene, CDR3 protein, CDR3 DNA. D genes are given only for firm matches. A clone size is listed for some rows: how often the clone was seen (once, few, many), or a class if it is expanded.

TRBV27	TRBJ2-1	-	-	CASGPSAVTYNEQFF	TGTGCCAGCGGTCCGTCGGCAGTGACCTACAATGAGCAGTTCTTC
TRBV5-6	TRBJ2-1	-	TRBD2	CASSLGSRGGLNEQFF	TGTGCCAGCAGCTTGGGTTCCCGGGGGGGCCTTAATGAGCAGTTCTTC
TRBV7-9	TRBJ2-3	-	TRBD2	CAFSGITDTQYF	TGTGCTTTTAGCGGGATCACAGATACGCAGTATTTT
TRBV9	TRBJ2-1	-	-	CASSVAGPSSYNEQFF	TGTGCCAGCAGCGTAGCGGGACCAAGCTCCTACAATGAGCAGTTCTTC
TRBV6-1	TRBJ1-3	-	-	CASSDYPSGNTIYF	TGTGCCAGCAGTGACTACCCCTCCGGAAACACCATATATTTT
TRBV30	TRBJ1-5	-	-	CAWSGKSNQPQHF	TGTGCCTGGAGTGGAAAGAGCAATCAGCCCCAGCATTTT
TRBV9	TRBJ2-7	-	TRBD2	CASSPPSSGRYEQYF	TGTGCCAGCAGCCCCCCGTCTAGCGGGAGGTACGAGCAGTACTTC
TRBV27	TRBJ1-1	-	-	CASGRGAEAFF	TGTGCCAGCGGGAGGGGGGCGGAAGCTTTCTTT
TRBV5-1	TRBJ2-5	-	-	CASSPARDPGQETQYF	TGCGCCAGCAGCCCGGCCCGGGACCCCGGCCAAGAGACCCAGTACTTC
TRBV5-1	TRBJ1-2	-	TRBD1	CASSLGTGVNYGYTF	TGCGCCAGCAGCTTGGGGACAGGGGTGAACTATGGCTACACCTTC
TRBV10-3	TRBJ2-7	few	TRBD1	CAISEPPGQVSYEQYF	TGTGCCATCAGTGAGCCCCCGGGACAGGTTTCCTACGAGCAGTACTTC
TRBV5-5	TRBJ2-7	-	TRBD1	CASSFNRDRVYEQYF	TGTGCCAGCAGCTTCAACCGGGACAGGGTCTACGAGCAGTACTTC
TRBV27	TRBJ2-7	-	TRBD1	CASSLSSTGGGGEQYF	TGTGCCAGCAGTTTATCTTCGACAGGGGGTGGAGGCGAGCAGTACTTC
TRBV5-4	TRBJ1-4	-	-	CASSLQGSAEKLFF	TGTGCCAGCAGCCTACAAGGGTCGGCGGAAAAACTGTTTTTT
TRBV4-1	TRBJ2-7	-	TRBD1	CASSLEGTGIREQYF	TGCGCCAGCAGCCTCGAAGGGACAGGGATCAGGGAGCAGTACTTC
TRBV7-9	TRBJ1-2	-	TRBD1	CASSLLTGGADGYTF	TGTGCCAGCAGCTTATTGACAGGGGGCGCAGATGGCTACACCTTC
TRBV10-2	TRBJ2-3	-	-	CASSEEVVTSTDTQYF	TGCGCCAGCAGTGAGGAGGTGGTAACTAGCACAGATACGCAGTATTTT
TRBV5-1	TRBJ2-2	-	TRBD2	CASSRLAGNGELFF	TGCGCCAGCTCGAGGCTAGCGGGGAACGGGGAGCTGTTTTTT
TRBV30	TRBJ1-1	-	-	CAWSVSREAFF	TGTGCCTGGAGTGTATCGCGTGAAGCTTTCTTT
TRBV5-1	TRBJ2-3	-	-	CASSLEDTQYF	TGCGCCAGCAGCTTGGAGGATACGCAGTATTTT
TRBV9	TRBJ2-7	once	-	CASSPGDTYEQYF	TGTGCCAGCAGCCCCGGAGACACCTACGAGCAGTACTTC
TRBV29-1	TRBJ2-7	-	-	CSVTGISDYEQYF	TGCAGCGTAACCGGGATTTCCGACTACGAGCAGTACTTC
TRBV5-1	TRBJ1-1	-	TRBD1	CASSLSPGQGQNTEAFF	TGCGCCAGCAGCTTGAGCCCGGGACAGGGTCAGAACACTGAAGCTTTCTTT
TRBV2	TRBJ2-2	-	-	CASSERPNTGELFF	TGTGCCAGCAGTGAGCGGCCGAACACCGGGGAGCTGTTTTTT
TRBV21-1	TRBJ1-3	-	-	CASSPGEPGNTIYF	TGTGCCAGCAGCCCTGGGGAGCCTGGAAACACCATATATTTT
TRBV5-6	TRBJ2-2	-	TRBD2	CASSGASGRYTGELFF	TGTGCCAGCAGCGGCGCGAGCGGGAGGTACACCGGGGAGCTGTTTTTT
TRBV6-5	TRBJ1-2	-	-	CASSYSVGAYGYTF	TGTGCCAGCAGTTACTCGGTAGGGGCGTATGGCTACACCTTC
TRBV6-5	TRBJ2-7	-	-	CASSYSIIGSAYEQYF	TGTGCCAGCAGTTACTCGATTATTGGCTCGGCGTACGAGCAGTACTTC
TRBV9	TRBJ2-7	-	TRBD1	CASSFNDGTVEQYF	TGTGCCAGCAGCTTTAACGACGGGACAGTCGAGCAGTACTTC
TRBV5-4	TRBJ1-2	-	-	CASSQDGNYGYTF	TGTGCCAGCAGCCAGGACGGTAACTATGGCTACACCTTC
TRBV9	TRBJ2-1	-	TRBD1	CASSRWTGNNEQFF	TGTGCCAGCAGCAGATGGACAGGGAACAATGAGCAGTTCTTC
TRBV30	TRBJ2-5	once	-	CAWRTPTRKETQYF	TGTGCCTGGAGGACCCCCACACGTAAAGAGACCCAGTACTTC
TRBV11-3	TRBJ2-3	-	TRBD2	CASSLTSGSSTDTQYF	TGTGCCAGCAGCCTCACTAGCGGGAGTTCTACAGATACGCAGTATTTT
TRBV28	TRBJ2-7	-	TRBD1	CASRPNRGMGEQYF	TGTGCCAGCAGACCAAACAGGGGGATGGGCGAGCAGTACTTC
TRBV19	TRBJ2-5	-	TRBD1	CASSSRQGGKETQYF	TGTGCCAGTAGTAGTAGACAGGGGGGTAAAGAGACCCAGTACTTC
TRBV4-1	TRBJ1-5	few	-	CASSQVGVGSNQPQHF	TGCGCCAGCAGCCAAGTGGGCGTCGGAAGCAATCAGCCCCAGCATTTT
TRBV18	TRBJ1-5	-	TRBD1	CASSPQGQLQDPQHF	TGTGCCAGCTCACCACAGGGACAGCTGCAGGATCCCCAGCATTTT
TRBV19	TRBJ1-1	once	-	CASSIVRVFPTEAFF	TGTGCCAGTAGTATAGTAAGGGTTTTTCCGACTGAAGCTTTCTTT
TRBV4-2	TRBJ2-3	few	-	CASSPFDTGILGADTQYF	TGTGCCAGCAGCCCCTTCGATACCGGGATCCTAGGGGCAGATACGCAGTATTTT
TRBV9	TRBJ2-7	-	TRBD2	CASSVAPLAARGEQYF	TGTGCCAGCAGCGTAGCCCCACTAGCGGCACGGGGGGAGCAGTACTTC
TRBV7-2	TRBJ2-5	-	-	CASSSVRLLKETQYF	TGTGCCAGCAGCTCCGTTAGACTACTTAAAGAGACCCAGTACTTC
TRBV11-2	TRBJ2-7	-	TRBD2	CASSSLGASGASYEQYF	TGTGCCAGCAGCTCCTTGGGGGCTAGCGGGGCCTCCTACGAGCAGTACTTC
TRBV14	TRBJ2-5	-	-	CASSQGQLTLQETQYF	TGTGCCAGCAGCCAAGGGCAGTTGACCCTCCAAGAGACCCAGTACTTC
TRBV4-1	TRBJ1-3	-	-	CASSQVPGNTIYF	TGCGCCAGCAGCCAAGTTCCTGGAAACACCATATATTTT
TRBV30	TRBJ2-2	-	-	CAWRQNTGELFF	TGTGCCTGGAGACAGAACACCGGGGAGCTGTTTTTT
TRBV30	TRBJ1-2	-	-	CAWRVQGMWYGYTF	TGTGCCTGGAGAGTACAGGGTATGTGGTATGGCTACACCTTC
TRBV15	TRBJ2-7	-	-	CATSRQGPSNEQYF	TGTGCCACCAGCAGACAGGGGCCCAGTAACGAGCAGTACTTC
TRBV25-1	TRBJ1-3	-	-	CAPSGSTSGNTIYF	TGTGCCCCCTCCGGTAGTACATCGGGAAACACCATATATTTT
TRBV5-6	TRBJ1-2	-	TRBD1	CASSLRQGDGYTF	TGTGCCAGCAGCTTGAGACAGGGGGATGGCTACACCTTC
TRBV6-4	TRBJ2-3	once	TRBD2	CASSETSGVTDTQYF	TGTGCCAGCAGTGAAACTAGCGGGGTCACAGATACGCAGTATTTT
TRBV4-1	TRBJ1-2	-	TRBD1	CASSFGQGAGYGYTF	TGCGCCAGCAGCTTCGGACAGGGGGCGGGCTATGGCTACACCTTC
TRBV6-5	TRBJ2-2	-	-	CASSYSYSRGTGELFF	TGTGCCAGCAGTTACTCCTATTCCCGAGGCACCGGGGAGCTGTTTTTT
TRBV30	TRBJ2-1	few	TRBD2	CAWASGRGASYNEQFF	TGTGCCTGGGCTAGCGGGAGGGGAGCGTCCTACAATGAGCAGTTCTTC
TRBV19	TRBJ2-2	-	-	CASRLDQGSTGELFF	TGTGCCAGTAGGTTGGACCAGGGTTCTACCGGGGAGCTGTTTTTT
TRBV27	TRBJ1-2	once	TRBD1	CASSVTGPLDYGYTF	TGTGCCAGCAGCGTGACAGGGCCACTCGACTATGGCTACACCTTC
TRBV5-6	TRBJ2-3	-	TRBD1	CASSRRTGWQYF	TGTGCCAGCAGCCGCCGGACAGGGTGGCAGTATTTT
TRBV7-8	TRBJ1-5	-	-	CASSFPYQPQHF	TGTGCCAGCAGCTTCCCGTATCAGCCCCAGCATTTT
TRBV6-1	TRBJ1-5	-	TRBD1	CASSDRWTGSTRGSQPQHF	TGTGCCAGCAGTGACCGGTGGACAGGGAGCACCAGGGGGAGTCAGCCCCAGCATTTT
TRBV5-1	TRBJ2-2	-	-	CASSHPKGGLNTGELFF	TGCGCCAGCAGCCATCCAAAGGGTGGGTTGAACACCGGGGAGCTGTTTTTT